One sample yielded the 11 T cell receptor beta chains listed below, sequenced in a study of T cells after yellow fever vaccination. From the 5' RACE reads, TCRdb called clonotypes with MiXCR, one entry per CDR3 protein. The sample holds under 550,000 distinct CDR3 sequences, around a fifth seen once. Source: PBMCs, taken less than 25 days after the first yellow fever vaccination. The receptors originated from a man younger than 30 who received the YFV17D yellow fever vaccine.

This chain joins TRBV6-1 and TRBJ2-3; 11 bases agree with TRBD2. Germline values: CDR1 MNHNS, CDR2 SASEGT. After removal of 5 bases from V and 4 bases from J, the junction contained 5 bases not matched to a gene. There are 15 residues in the CDR3. The CDR3 DNA reads as TGTGCCAGCAGTCTCCTAGCGGGGGGTGCAGATACGCAGTATTTT. This encodes CASSLLAGGADTQYF.

This clonotype was seen a few times. The chain joins TRBV13 to TRBJ2-7, with D uncertain. This CDR3 spans 13 amino acids. V was cut by 5 bases and J by 5 bases, with 13 bases left in between. Germline V lookup: CDR1 PRHDT, CDR2 FYEKMQ (reference sequence). As DNA, the CDR3 is TGTGCCAGCAGCCCTAAGCGCGTCCACGAGCAGTACTTC. As protein: CASSPKRVHEQYF.

The rearrangement joins TRBV30 to TRBJ1-2; 12 positions match TRBD1. With V trimmed by 5 bases and J by 5 bases, 3 bases remained unmatched. Germline V CDR1 and CDR2: GTSNPN, SVGIG (reference sequence). The CDR3 is made up of 13 amino acids. The CDR3, as DNA: TGTGCCTGGTGGGGACAGGGGGCATATGGCTACACCTTC. Its translation is CAWWGQGAYGYTF.

The chain uses TRBV6-5 and TRBJ2-2, with TRBD2 matching over 11 bases. CDR1 MNHEY and CDR2 SVGAGI come from the germline V gene. This CDR3 is 17 amino acids long. V lost 0 bases and J lost 2; bases outside the gene matches: 2. CDR3 sequence: CASSYSLAGGNTGELFF. The CDR3 nucleotides are TGTGCCAGCAGTTACTCTCTAGCGGGGGGAAACACCGGGGAGCTGTTTTTT.

This clonotype was seen more than once but under ten times. The CDR3 spells CASSDFGRGGNIQYF. The CDR3 DNA reads as TGTGCCAGCAGTGATTTCGGCAGGGGGGGAAACATTCAGTACTTC. This chain connects TRBV2 to TRBJ2-4; either TRBD1 or TRBD2 may fit D (7 bases each). The V gene lost 3 bases and the J gene lost 6 bases, with 15 bases spanning the gap. The CDR3 contains 15 residues. Germline V gives CDR1 SNHLY, CDR2 FYNNEI. Full variable domain (remainder filled in from reference TRBV2 and TRBJ2-4): EPEVTQTPSHQVTQMGQEVILRCVPISNHLYFYWYRQILGQKVEFLVSFYNNEISEKSEIFDDQFSVERPDGSNFTLKIRSTKLEDSAMYFCASSDFGRGGNIQYFGAGTRLSVL.

V usage is TRBV7-3 and J usage is TRBJ2-2; no clear D gene. The ends were cut back, 5 bases at V and 6 bases at J, with 7 bases in the middle. The CDR3 sequence is 12 residues long. CDR1 SGHTA and CDR2 FQGTGA come from the germline V gene. The CDR3 DNA is TGTGCCAGCAGCCCTAATCCCGGGGAGCTGTTTTTT. Translating it yields CASSPNPGELFF.

A few counts support this clonotype. V gene TRBV4-1 combines with J gene TRBJ2-7, with D possibly matching TRBD1 (5 bases). From germline, CDR1 is MGHRA and CDR2 YSYEKL. The germline V and J ends were trimmed by 4 bases and 3 bases, with 10 bases remaining between them. The CDR3 has 13 amino acids. The CDR3 sequence is CASSPETVYEQYF. The CDR3 DNA reads TGCGCCAGCAGCCCAGAGACAGTCTACGAGCAGTACTTC.

This clonotype was seen a handful of times. The J gene is TRBJ1-1, the V gene TRBV12-3 or TRBV12-4, with 8 bases matching TRBD1. The trim removed 5 bases at V and 5 bases at J, leaving 7 bases unmatched. The CDR3 spans 14 residues. CDR3 sequence: CASSPTGGKTEAFF. DNA of the CDR3: TGTGCCAGCAGTCCTACAGGGGGAAAAACTGAAGCTTTCTTT.

The rearrangement joins TRBV19 to TRBJ2-1; a possible D gene is TRBD2 (6 bases). V lost 8 bases and J 2 bases, leaving 13 bases between the germline ends. The CDR3 spans 14 residues. The germline CDR1 and CDR2 sequences are LNHDA and SQIVND (reference sequence). The CDR3 loop is CASRKEGPYNEQFF. CDR3 DNA: TGTGCCAGTCGGAAGGAGGGACCCTACAATGAGCAGTTCTTC.

The genes are TRBV5-1 and TRBJ2-5, with no clear D. The CDR3 spans 14 residues. V lost 0 bases to trimming and J lost 3 bases, with 9 bases between them. Germline CDR1 reads SGHRS; CDR2 reads YFSETQ. The CDR3 loop is CASSLEQPKETQYF. In DNA form, the CDR3 reads TGCGCCAGCAGCTTGGAACAGCCTAAAGAGACCCAGTACTTC.

This clonotype came up once. This sequence joins TRBV5-4 and TRBJ2-5; TRBD2 matches at 9 bases. This CDR3 has 17 residues. Germline CDR1 is SGHNT and CDR2 is YYREEE (reference sequence). Trimming removed 4 bases from V and 4 bases from J; junction bases left unmatched: 14. CDR3 sequence (DNA): TGTGCCAGCAGCAACCCCGGGGCGGGGGGGCGGTTAGAGACCCAGTACTTC. This translates into CASSNPGAGGRLETQYF.